This T cell receptor (beta chain) derives from a study of T cell responses to AZD1222 COVID-19 vaccine. On the study more broadly: Second-dose recipients at about 4 or about 12 weeks were treated as one pooled group.

The protocol was immunoSEQ multiplex PCR, while the TCRdb copy is restricted to in-frame clones and leaves out a portion. The table lists 90,000 or so clones, roughly 90% of them singletons. CDR3 length: 13 amino acids. Trimming took off 3 bases at V and 13 bases at J, with 16 bases between the two ends. Germline CDR1 is KGHSH and CDR2 is LQKENI. This clone was seen only a few times. The source was peripheral blood, collected on day 0 of AZD1222 vaccination. The V and J genes are TRBV18 and TRBJ2-1; maybe TRBD2 (6 bases). This TCR was recovered from an adult in good health. The CDR3: CASSPRASDYQFF. CDR3 nucleotides: TGTGCCAGCTCACCTAGGGCTAGCGATTATCAGTTCTTC.